Listed here is a single T cell receptor beta chain. Its antigen is still unknown. The record originates from a study of cytomegalovirus exposure and HLA in healthy donors (dated by TCRdb to 2017 to 2019). As for the study more broadly: An earlier analysis of 587 of the donors reported about 260 Gb of sequence data and some 110 million unique TCR beta sequences obtained from some 200 million T cells. Approximately 330 gigabases of sequencing data and approximately 92 million unique TCR sequences made up an early release that covered 640 HLA-typed donors. Of the 300 to 500 genotyped donors, 65% to 90% were placed in the genetic ancestry cluster associated with self-reported Caucasian donors. The aim of the study was to test whether cataloging public T cell receptors could identify signatures of past pathogen exposure. Using immunosequencing, the study profiled T cell repertoires from fewer than 700 subjects and related those repertoires to cytomegalovirus serostatus. A separate validation cohort of roughly 120 different subjects was used in addition to the 666-subject first cohort. The study combined high-throughput TCR immunosequencing, statistical association of individual TCRs with disease status, and machine learning to predict cytomegalovirus infection status. To study patterns of TCR occurrence, a later analysis re-analyzed previously published TCR beta repertoires from around 670 donors and added high-resolution HLA genotyping. Rather than using new phenotypic data, the later analysis identified candidate immune exposures from TCR beta sequences and from how often those sequences occurred across donors. An earlier analysis of 450 to 750 of the donors used high-throughput TCR beta sequencing to judge whether each TCR beta V gene segment behaved as functional or pseudogenic. Donor age, sex, ethnicity and CMV serostatus were compiled alongside the repertoire data. Genome-wide SNP genotypes for about 65% of the 666 donors were used in a later genetic analysis, which treated that subset as a discovery cohort. All discovery cohort repertoires had been generated using a single sequencing platform. HLA typing covered class I and class II loci at four-digit resolution. The number of typed donors differed by locus: roughly 629-640 for A, B, C, DRB1 and DQB1; about 520 for DQA1; roughly 600 for DPA1; and around 470 for DPB1. Four or five DR-DQ haplotypes were handled as single units for association and clustering because linkage in the cohort was strong. On average, 235,054 unique TCR beta nucleotide sequences were sequenced per donor among 300 to 500 genotyped donors of the cohort, with 15% to 20% of those sequences being non-productive.

The full study reports these points: Broadly in line with IMGT annotations, most TCR beta V segments showed up in productive rearrangements about 90% or about 30% of the time in an earlier analysis of around 600 of the donors. A later analysis found that most CMV-associated TCR beta chains appeared HLA-restricted, with HLA associations seemingly driven largely by CMV exposure. Some IMGT-functional V segments, including TRBV6-2 and TRBV6-3, could not be distinguished by the 87-base-pair reads and were therefore excluded. Three of the identified cytomegalovirus-associated TCR beta chains were confirmed in vitro to be specific for cytomegalovirus antigens. Cytomegalovirus status was reported to be diagnosed by the classifier with high specificity and sensitivity in both the original and validation cohorts. The earlier analysis of 587 of the donors excluded 15 to 20 rarely observed V segments, including chromosome 9 orphons, because counts were too low. In a later analysis, HLA-associated TCR beta chains showed more clonal expansion and lower generation probabilities than non-associated chains that were equally common. Sequencing depth was assumed to be roughly uniform across donors in the presence/absence analyses, though that assumption may not hold. In a later analysis, TCR association rates were found to vary across HLA loci, with the most associated TCRs seen for DRB1 alleles and the fewest for HLA-C alleles. V-gene and J-gene trimming of TCR beta chains was associated with a missense DCLRE1C variant in a later genetic analysis, and the association was replicated in an independent cohort. Compared with the approximately 720-donor mean, donors in an Asian-associated ancestry cluster had fewer N-insertions in productive TCRs, according to a later genetic analysis. The authors suggested that the approach could potentially be generalized to other disease states and immunological phenotypes. The cohort was sequenced for TCR beta chains only, and without alpha or paired-chain data the features that could be detected were limited. CMV serostatus was the only immune exposure information available for the cohort. A further reported finding was that TCR beta sequences accurately predicted the HLA-A and HLA-B alleles for most subjects in the first cohort. Correlated functional status among segregating V segments might be attributable to linkage disequilibrium, but an unknown experimental factor could not be ruled out. The study gave a list of over 150 TCR beta chains associated with cytomegalovirus. Most TCR sequences were observed very rarely across donors, whereas some public TCRs were present in many individuals. Assigning TCR associations to individual alleles was difficult when HLA alleles, especially DR and DQ, strongly co-occurred. Because some donors lacked HLA typing at each locus, the association tests relied only on the typed subset. A cluster of highly shared sequence variants was judged likely to represent a technical artifact of the sequencing pipeline. According to a later analysis, parvovirus B19, influenza, CMV and Epstein-Barr virus appeared linked to several top co-occurrence clusters. In a later analysis, some 17,000 TCR beta sequences were associated with specific HLA alleles at a false discovery rate of 0.05.

Receptor libraries were prepared by the immunoSEQ multiplex PCR assay. For the multiplex PCR, a mixture combining 60 forward primers for TCR Vbeta segments and 13 reverse primers for TCR Jbeta segments was used. The CDR3 region of rearranged TCR beta genes was amplified from genomic DNA with a multiplex PCR assay. On the Illumina HiSeq System, the amplified TCR beta libraries were sequenced as 87-base-pair reads. The authors processed their data as follows. Across the 670 or so repertoires, a later analysis counted tens of millions of unique TCR beta chains, 8.5 million to 12 million of which were shared by at least two donors. Raw reads were error-corrected and collapsed into unique sequences with a nearest-neighbor algorithm that merged closely related sequences to remove PCR and sequencing errors. CDR3 sequences were aligned to IMGT reference sequences to assign V, D and J gene segments. For a sequence to be retained, a match of at least six nucleotides to both a V gene segment and a J gene segment was required. A rearrangement was called productive if the CDR3 had no stop codons and remained in frame with V and J, and every other rearrangement was called non-productive. Following IMGT convention, CDR3 was defined as the stretch from the second conserved V-encoded cysteine to the conserved J-encoded phenylalanine. The earlier analysis of about 500 of the donors excluded sequences that lacked an unambiguous match to a single V gene segment. In an earlier analysis of almost 600 of the donors, a V segment was called functional when productive rearrangements were above 56.7%, and segregating when the standard deviation between donors exceeded 5%. A statistical classification framework was developed to diagnose cytomegalovirus status using the catalog of TCR beta chain sequences. V and J gene assignment, in a later analysis, came from comparing TCR nucleotide sequences with IMGT/GENE-DB human TR gene sequences. Using the TCRdist pipeline, a later analysis assigned CDR3 sequences along with most-parsimonious VDJ recombination scenarios. In a later analysis, each TCR beta chain was defined by its CDR3 amino acid sequence together with its V-gene family, and reads lacking a unique V-gene family were excluded. To address suspected cross-contamination and a sequencing artifact, a later analysis removed approximately 590 highly shared, low-generation-probability nucleotide sequences. For each public chain, a later analysis derived a clonal expansion index from normalized ranks of inferred template counts within each repertoire. Generation probabilities in a later analysis came from a VDJ recombination model fitted to out-of-frame rearrangements, and those results were checked against IGoR. Hypergeometric tests were used in a later analysis to score TCR-TCR, TCR-HLA and TCR-CMV co-occurrence, with a repertoire-size bias correction applied to the TCR pairs. In a later analysis, false discovery rates were estimated by permuting HLA or CMV assignments 20 times. In a later analysis, co-occurring TCRs were grouped using DBSCAN, and TCRdist sequence similarity was added for clustering within HLA-allele-positive subsets. Repertoires with fewer than 30,000 or more than 120,000 public chains were left out of co-occurrence clustering, as were about 5 repertoires with anomalous nucleotide sharing. Held by TCRdb, this immuneACCESS table contains in-frame sequences only and omits some clones. Under half of the omission traces to an unresolved V gene where checked; the cause of the rest is unknown. V and J calls plus clone size are reproduced from that table; the DNA served to infer D and trimming. The sample table records 34,000 or so clones. Around 4.7% of the sample is in the top ten clones.

The cohort comprised around 690 healthy bone marrow donors. At the time of sampling, all cohort members were nominally healthy, though unrecorded immune exposures were likely present. The donor was CMV seronegative and belonged to the group of 352 seronegative cohort members. A peripheral blood sample was provided by each donor, and peripheral blood mononuclear cells were used for TCR beta sequencing. The Qiagen DNeasy Blood Extraction Kit was used to extract genomic DNA from the blood cell samples. The CDR3 goes from the cysteine to the phenylalanine over 13 residues. The read is trimmed to its CDR3 DNA, 39 bases read in frame from base 1. V is shortened by 6 bases, J by 1 base, and the region joining them spans 10 bases. CDR1 and CDR2, per the germline V gene (reference sequence), are SGHNT and YYREEE.

The source is a female donor in good health and CMV-seronegative. Sample: PBMCs. The rearranged segments are TRBV5-4 and TRBJ1-1, with a weak D call of TRBD1 (5 bases match). The CDR3: CASTRQPNTEAFF. The sequenced DNA is TGTGCCAGCACCCGACAGCCGAACACTGAAGCTTTCTTT.